A single count supports the clone carrying this TCR beta chain. Sequencing used immunoSEQ multiplex PCR; TCRdb keeps in-frame clones, though not all of them. This sample carries about 73,000 clones, 80% to 90% of them seen once, and the ten largest clones take 0.6% to 0.8%. This entry belongs to a study of OX40 agonist ivuxolimab in advanced cancers. Between the trimmed V and J ends, which lost 3 bases and 4 bases, there was a span of 12 bases. Per germline, CDR1 SGHTA and CDR2 FQGNSA. The CDR3 has 15 residues. The genes are TRBV7-2 and TRBJ2-2; possibly TRBD2 for D (6 bases). This receptor was obtained from an adult with an advanced solid tumor such as melanoma, head and neck, liver or kidney cancer. The specimen comprised CD4+ or CD8+ T cells sorted from blood, sampled in a trial of the OX40 agonist ivuxolimab. The DNA of the CDR3 is TGTGCCAGCAGCTTCGTAGCGGACTTCACCGGGGAGCTGTTTTTT. Amino acid sequence: CASSFVADFTGELFF.